This TCR beta chain stems from a study of blood T cell repertoires in COVID-19. The overall study: Sources were T cells, B-cell-depleted T cells, or PBMCs; the material itself was cDNA or gDNA.

Study processing details: Reference gene primer amplification gave estimated nucleated cell counts. Sequenced by immunoSEQ multiplex PCR; TCRdb stores in-frame clones only, minus some. Clone size and V and J calls were adopted from that table, with D and trimming inferred from the DNA. The repertoire holds roughly 230,000 clones, with approximately 83% as singletons. CDR3 size: 19 residues. Germline-derived CDR1 and CDR2 are SEHNR and FQNEAQ (reference sequence). The V gene lost 7 bases and the J gene lost 0 bases, with 27 bases spanning the gap. Recovered status applied to Cohort 3 donors who had two consecutive negative PCRs. It also applied to those with clearance or with symptom resolution.

This clonotype was sampled from a man between 45 and 60 years old who had recovered from COVID-19. V and J are TRBV7-9 and TRBJ2-5; perhaps TRBD2 as D (7 bases). The sample taken for sequencing was PBMCs or T cells enriched from blood (not recorded which). In nucleotides, the CDR3 is TGTGCCAGCAACCGAGGGGGGGACTGGGGTGCCCTATACCAAGAGACCCAGTACTTC. Translating gives CASNRGGDWGALYQETQYF.